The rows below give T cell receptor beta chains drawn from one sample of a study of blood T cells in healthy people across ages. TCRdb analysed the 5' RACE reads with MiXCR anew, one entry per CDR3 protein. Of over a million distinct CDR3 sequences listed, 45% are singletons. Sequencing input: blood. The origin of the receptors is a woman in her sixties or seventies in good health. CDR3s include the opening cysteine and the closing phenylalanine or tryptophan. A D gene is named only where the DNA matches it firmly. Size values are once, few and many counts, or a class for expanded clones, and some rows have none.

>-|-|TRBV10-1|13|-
CASSESGYGEQYF
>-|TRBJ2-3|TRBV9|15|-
CASSLVGGKTDTQYF
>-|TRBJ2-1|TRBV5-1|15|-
CASSLNSANRNEQFF
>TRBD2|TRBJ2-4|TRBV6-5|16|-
CTSSYSSWGEGTEQYF
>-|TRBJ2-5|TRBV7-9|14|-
CASSPDSYQETQYF
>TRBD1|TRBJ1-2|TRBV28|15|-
CASRDVRDRGFSYTF
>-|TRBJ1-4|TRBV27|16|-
CASSLSGWGTNEKLFF
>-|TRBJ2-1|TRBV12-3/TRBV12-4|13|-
CASSLEGPYQQFF
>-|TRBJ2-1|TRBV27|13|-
CASSQLNYNEQFF
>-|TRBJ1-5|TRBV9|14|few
CASSVGTYDQPQHF
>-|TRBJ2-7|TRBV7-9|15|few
CASSPRTEPTKEQYF
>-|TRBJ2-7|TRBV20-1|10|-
CSAHFGRQYF
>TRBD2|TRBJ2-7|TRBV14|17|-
CASSLLAGLGSYNEQYF
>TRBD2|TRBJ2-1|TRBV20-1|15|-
CSATSSGRPGNEQFF
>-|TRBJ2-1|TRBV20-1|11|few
CSAPIFDEQFF
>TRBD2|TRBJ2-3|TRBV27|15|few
CASSWTSPATDTQYF
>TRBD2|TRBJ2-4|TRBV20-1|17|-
CSARDLPGLVRKNIQYF
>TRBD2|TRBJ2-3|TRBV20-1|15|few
CSARDPSGTRDTQYF
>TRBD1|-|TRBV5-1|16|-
CASSFGWGQSFYEQYF
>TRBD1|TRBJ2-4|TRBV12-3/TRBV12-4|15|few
CASRMTGGAKNIQYF
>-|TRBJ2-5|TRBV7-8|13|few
CASSAGHQETQYF
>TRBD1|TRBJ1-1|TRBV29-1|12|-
CSVVRGRGEAFF
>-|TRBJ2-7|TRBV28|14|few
CASRSQGTYHEQYF
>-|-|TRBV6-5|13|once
CASSAGLQHEQYF
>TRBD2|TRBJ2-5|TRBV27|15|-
CASTPRLAGGGEQYF
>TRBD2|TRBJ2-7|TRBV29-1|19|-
CSVEGRTSGIVGSSYEQYF
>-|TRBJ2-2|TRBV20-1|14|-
CSAREGVATGELFF
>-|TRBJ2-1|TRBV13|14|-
CASSLMARYNEQFF
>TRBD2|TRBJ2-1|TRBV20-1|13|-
CSAKTSGYNEQFF
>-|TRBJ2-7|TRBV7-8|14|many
CASSLIAKKGEQYF
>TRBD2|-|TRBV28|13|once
CASHGREVYEQYF
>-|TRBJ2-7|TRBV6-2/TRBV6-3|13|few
CASGAPGRYEQYF
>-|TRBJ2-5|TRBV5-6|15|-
CASSLGISGQETQYF
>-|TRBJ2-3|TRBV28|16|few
CASSLDSRLSADTQYF
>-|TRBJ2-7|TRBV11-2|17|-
CASNSLSGWRAPYEQYF
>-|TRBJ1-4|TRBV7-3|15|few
CASSLTGRRDEKLFF
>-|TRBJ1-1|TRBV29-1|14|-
CSVLGGIPNTEAFF
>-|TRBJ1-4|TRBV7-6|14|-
CASSLESGNEKLFF
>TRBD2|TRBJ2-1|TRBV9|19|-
CASSPGLAGARGSYNEQFF
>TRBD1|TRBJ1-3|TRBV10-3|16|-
CAISSRRDSVGNTIYF
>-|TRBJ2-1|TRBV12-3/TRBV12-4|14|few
CASRGRGLGNEQFF
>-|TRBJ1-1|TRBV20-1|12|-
CSARIPGTEAFF
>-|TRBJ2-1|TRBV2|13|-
CASIAERVREQFF
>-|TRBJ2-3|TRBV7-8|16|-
CASSKRTAWTTDTQYF
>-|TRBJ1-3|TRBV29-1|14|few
CSVVPGDSGNTIYF
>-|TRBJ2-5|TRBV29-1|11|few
CSVDSGSTQYF
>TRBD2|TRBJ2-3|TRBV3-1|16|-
CASTSAGGPLGDTQYF
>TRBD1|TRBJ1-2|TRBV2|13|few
CASRGQVNYGYTF
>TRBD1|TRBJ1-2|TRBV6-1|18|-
CASSAADRGPPGLYGYTF
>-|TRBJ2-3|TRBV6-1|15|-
CASSSRRGSTDTQYF
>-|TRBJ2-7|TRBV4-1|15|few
CASSQTRTNTWEQYF
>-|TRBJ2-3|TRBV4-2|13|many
CASSQERGDTQYF
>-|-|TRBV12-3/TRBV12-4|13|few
CASSPQVNYEQYF
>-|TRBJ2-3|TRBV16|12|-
CAGSQGTDTQYF
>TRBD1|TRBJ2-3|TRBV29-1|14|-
CSVETGGSTDTQYF
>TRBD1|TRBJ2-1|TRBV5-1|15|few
CASSHTGDSYNEQFF